These 25 T cell receptor beta chains came from one sample sequenced in a study of OX40 agonist ivuxolimab in advanced cancers. Method: immunoSEQ multiplex PCR; TCRdb's copy keeps in-frame clones and lacks some. The sample has about 48,000 clones, approximately 84% seen once; the top ten hold 1.1%. Material: CD4+ or CD8+ T cells sorted from blood, obtained in a trial of the OX40 agonist ivuxolimab. These receptors were taken from an adult with an advanced solid tumor such as melanoma, head and neck, liver or kidney cancer.

This clone was counted a single time. The chain joins TRBV23-1 to TRBJ2-1, with a tentative D call TRBD1 (6 bases). TRBV23-1 is an open reading frame, and its role is uncertain. The CDR3 covers 17 residues. Between the trimmed V and J ends, which lost 0 bases and 9 bases, there was a span of 21 bases. The CDR3 sequence is CASSQSSFWGQEREQFF. DNA of the CDR3: TGCGCCAGCAGTCAATCGTCCTTTTGGGGGCAGGAGCGTGAGCAGTTCTTC.

The rearrangement uses TRBV7-2 and TRBJ2-5; 9 nucleotides align to TRBD2. V lost 4 bases to trimming and J lost 5 bases; unmatched junction nucleotides: 11. This CDR3 region has 16 residues. Germline V gene data show CDR1 as SGHTA and CDR2 as FQGNSA. CDR3 in DNA: TGTGCCAGCAGCTACCCCCACGCGGGGGGGGCGGAGACCCAGTACTTC. Translation: CASSYPHAGGAETQYF. The variable domain in full, with the rest retrieved from reference TRBV7-2 and TRBJ2-5, is GAGVSQSPSNKVTEKGKDVELRCDPISGHTALYWYRQSLGQGLEFLIYFQGNSAPDKSGLPSDRFSAERTGGSVSTLTIQRTQQEDSAVYLCASSYPHAGGAETQYFGPGTRLLVL.

The chain carries TRBV28 and TRBJ2-7, with D perhaps TRBD2 (6 bases). From germline, CDR1 is MDHEN and CDR2 SYDVKM. Trimming cost V 10 bases and J 0 bases, with 13 bases left between them. The CDR3 sequence is 13 residues long. The CDR3 spells CATVMGGSYEQYF. The CDR3 DNA reads TGTGCCACCGTAATGGGGGGCTCCTACGAGCAGTACTTC.

The chain combines TRBV4-1 with TRBJ2-1; tentative D call: TRBD2 (6 bases). Germline-derived CDR1 and CDR2 are MGHRA and YSYEKL. The CDR3 is 17 amino acids. V was clipped by 3 bases and J by 6 bases, with 21 bases between them. The CDR3 spells CASSQGLLATQGNEQFF. CDR3 in DNA: TGCGCCAGCAGCCAGGGCCTTCTAGCGACTCAAGGCAATGAGCAGTTCTTC.

The chain combines TRBV2 with TRBJ1-3, with 7 nucleotides matching TRBD1. Germline trimming cut 10 bases from V and 4 bases from J; bases unmatched to any gene: 4. Germline CDR1 is SNHLY and CDR2 is FYNNEI. CDR3 length: 12 residues. This CDR3 reads CAMTGSGNTIYF. The CDR3 DNA reads TGTGCCATGACAGGGTCGGGAAACACCATATATTTT. Full variable domain (remainder filled in from reference TRBV2 and TRBJ1-3): EPEVTQTPSHQVTQMGQEVILRCVPISNHLYFYWYRQILGQKVEFLVSFYNNEISEKSEIFDDQFSVERPDGSNFTLKIRSTKLEDSAMYFCAMTGSGNTIYFGEGSWLTVV.

The gene calls are TRBV4-3 and TRBJ2-7, with D uncertain. The germline gives CDR1 LGHNA, CDR2 YSLEER. This CDR3 has 14 amino acids. V gave up 0 bases and J gave up 2 bases, with 8 bases separating them. Here the CDR3 reads CASSQEPGTYEQYF. The CDR3, as DNA: TGCGCCAGCAGCCAAGAACCGGGTACCTACGAGCAGTACTTC.

The V call is TRBV4-1, the J call TRBJ1-4; no definite D call. The CDR3 runs to 14 residues. Trimming cost V 3 bases and J 8 bases, with 13 bases left between them. From germline, CDR1 is MGHRA and CDR2 YSYEKL. The CDR3 coding sequence is TGCGCCAGCAGCCACAACCTGGGCGGAGAAAAACTGTTTTTT. It specifies CASSHNLGGEKLFF.

The genes are TRBV9 and TRBJ2-5, with TRBD1 matching over 11 bases. Germline trimming cut 0 bases from V and 2 bases from J; bases unmatched to any gene: 0. The CDR3 has 15 amino acids. The germline V gene has CDR1 SGDLS and CDR2 YYNGEE. The CDR3: CASSVGDRGQETQYF. CDR3 DNA sequence: TGTGCCAGCAGCGTAGGGGACAGGGGGCAAGAGACCCAGTACTTC.

The chain carries TRBV19 and TRBJ1-5, with 7 bases that match TRBD1. Germline V CDR1 and CDR2: LNHDA, SQIVND (reference sequence). The CDR3 extends over 16 amino acids. Germline trimming cut 0 bases from V and 4 bases from J; bases unmatched to any gene: 6. CDR3 coding DNA: TGTGCCAGTAGTATAGACACAGGGGTTGGAAATCAGCCCCAGCATTTT. The encoded protein is CASSIDTGVGNQPQHF.

CDR3 sequence: CASSPKRKLFF. The DNA of the CDR3 is TGTGCCAGCAGCCCGAAGAGAAAACTGTTTTTT. V usage is TRBV5-8 and J usage is TRBJ1-4; D not resolved. The CDR3 is made up of 11 amino acids. Germline V gene lookup returns CDR1 SGHTS and CDR2 YDEGEE. The V and J ends lost 4 bases and 10 bases respectively, with 8 bases between them.

This chain links TRBV13 with TRBJ1-5; 8 nucleotides align to TRBD1. CDR1 is PRHDT and CDR2 is FYEKMQ in the germline V gene (reference sequence). Trimming took 4 bases from V and 3 from J; bases not matched to a gene: 5. The length of the CDR3 is 15 residues. The CDR3 region has the DNA TGTGCCAGCAGCTCCAGACAGGGGCCCAATCAGCCCCAGCATTTT. This translates into CASSSRQGPNQPQHF.

The chain couples TRBV11-2 to TRBJ2-1, with D perhaps TRBD1 (5 bases). Trimming took 1 base from V and 0 from J, leaving 19 bases between them. The CDR3 totals 19 residues. CDR1 and CDR2 from the germline V gene are SGHAT and FQNNGV. In nucleotides, the CDR3 is TGTGCCAGCAGCTTAGGGGGCCGTTACAGGCTGTCCTCCTACAATGAGCAGTTCTTC. Protein product: CASSLGGRYRLSSYNEQFF.

The V and J genes are TRBV4-2 and TRBJ2-1; 7 nucleotides match TRBD2. V was pared by 4 bases and J by 3 bases, with 6 bases of the junction left unmatched. Germline V gene lookup returns CDR1 LGHNA and CDR2 YNFKEQ. This CDR3 is 15 amino acids long. The CDR3 loop reads CASSREREVYNEQFF. For the CDR3, the DNA is TGTGCCAGCAGCCGCGAGCGGGAAGTCTACAATGAGCAGTTCTTC.

The CDR3 sequence is CASSLVAGPPEAEQYF. The CDR3 nucleotides read TGTGCCAGCAGCTTAGTAGCCGGACCCCCCGAGGCCGAGCAGTACTTC. The chain employs TRBV7-3 and TRBJ2-7; D unclear. V was trimmed by 2 bases and J by 6 bases, leaving 20 bases between them. CDR1 and CDR2 from the germline V gene are SGHTA and FQGTGA. The CDR3 sequence is 16 residues long.

V usage is TRBV2 and J usage is TRBJ2-7; possible D gene TRBD1, 6 bases. The germline V and J ends were trimmed by 7 bases and 3 bases, with 10 bases remaining between them. The CDR3 is 12 amino acids. Germline V gives CDR1 SNHLY, CDR2 FYNNEI. CDR3 in DNA: TGTGCCAGCACTACCAGGGGCTACGAGCAGTACTTC. This translates into CASTTRGYEQYF.

V usage is TRBV29-1 and J usage is TRBJ2-3; TRBD1 aligns across 10 bases. With V trimmed by 8 bases and J by 4 bases, 9 bases remained unmatched. CDR3 size: 14 residues. Germline CDR1 SQVTM, CDR2 ANQGSEA. CDR3 in amino acids: CSLGRDRGSDTQYF. Here the CDR3 DNA reads TGCAGCCTCGGCCGGGACAGGGGATCAGATACGCAGTATTTT.

The chain recombines TRBV4-2 with TRBJ2-7, with 11 nucleotides matching TRBD2. The V gene end was trimmed by 4 bases and the J gene end by 7 bases; junction bases not matched to a gene: 12. The CDR3 covers 16 residues. Germline assignment: CDR1 LGHNA and CDR2 YNFKEQ. This CDR3 is CASSLGLLAGGLEQYF. The CDR3 DNA sequence: TGTGCCAGCAGCCTAGGGCTGCTAGCGGGAGGTTTGGAGCAGTACTTC.

The V call is TRBV5-1, the J call TRBJ2-2; D might be TRBD2 (6 bases). Trimming removed 0 bases from V and 0 bases from J, with 12 bases in between. The germline V gene has CDR1 SGHRS and CDR2 YFSETQ. The CDR3 contains 17 residues. CDR3 protein: CASSLAISGTNTGELFF. CDR3 nucleotides: TGCGCCAGCAGCTTGGCGATTAGCGGTACGAACACCGGGGAGCTGTTTTTT.

The chain carries TRBV4-1 and TRBJ1-4; a possible D gene is TRBD1 (5 bases). V was cut by 3 bases and J by 0 bases, with 8 bases left in between. Germline-derived CDR1 and CDR2 are MGHRA and YSYEKL. The CDR3 length is 15 residues. This CDR3 is CASSQPGATNEKLFF. The DNA of the CDR3 is TGCGCCAGCAGCCAGCCGGGGGCAACTAATGAAAAACTGTTTTTT.

V usage is TRBV4-3 and J usage is TRBJ2-3; TRBD1 or TRBD2 may be the D gene (6 bases each). Per the germline V gene, CDR1 is LGHNA and CDR2 is YSLEER. CDR3 length equals 15 residues. V lost 7 bases and J 2 bases, leaving 16 bases between the germline ends. The CDR3 sequence is CASKKGGSYTDTQYF. For the CDR3, the DNA is TGCGCCAGCAAGAAGGGGGGATCCTACACAGATACGCAGTATTTT.

V usage is TRBV7-3 and J usage is TRBJ1-1; no clear D. The germline V gene encodes CDR1 SGHTA and CDR2 FQGTGA. V dropped 4 bases and J dropped 3 bases, with 12 bases sitting between them. There are 14 residues in the CDR3. Written as DNA, the CDR3 is TGTGCCAGCAGCTCGGAGGGATGGGACACTGAAGCTTTCTTT. Translating it yields CASSSEGWDTEAFF.

The rearrangement links TRBV7-8 to TRBJ1-1; 7 positions match TRBD1. Germline V CDR1 and CDR2: SGHVS, FQNEAQ. V gave up 3 bases and J gave up 3 bases; unmatched junction bases: 1. CDR3 length equals 13 residues. The CDR3 spells CASSFTGDTEAFF. CDR3 DNA sequence: TGTGCCAGCAGCTTCACAGGGGACACTGAAGCTTTCTTT.

This clone was seen a handful of times. The rearrangement joins TRBV20-1 to TRBJ2-7, with no clear D. Per the germline V gene, CDR1 is DFQATT and CDR2 is SNEGSKA (reference sequence). The CDR3 length is 11 residues. V was shortened by 0 bases and J by 3 bases, with 3 bases between the two germline ends. CDR3 protein: CSARDSYEQYF. The CDR3 nucleotides are TGCAGTGCTAGAGACAGCTACGAGCAGTACTTC.

This rearrangement joins TRBV7-8 to TRBJ2-2, with TRBD2 matching 10 bases. CDR1 and CDR2 (germline): SGHVS, FQNEAQ. CDR3 size: 16 residues. With V trimmed by 3 bases and J by 4 bases, 5 bases remained unmatched. The CDR3 reads CASSFGAGGVTGELFF. The CDR3 DNA is TGTGCCAGCAGCTTTGGAGCGGGAGGGGTCACCGGGGAGCTGTTTTTT.

The V gene is TRBV5-3, the J gene TRBJ2-1, with 9 bases that match TRBD1. TRBV5-3 is given ORF status, its function remaining uncertain. The CDR3 totals 15 residues. V was pared by 0 bases and J by 7 bases, with 5 bases of the junction left unmatched. CDR3 loop: CARSLARDRVNEQFF. The CDR3 bases are TGTGCCAGAAGCTTGGCCCGGGACAGGGTAAATGAGCAGTTCTTC.